The 16 T cell receptor beta chains given below trace back to one sample, sequenced in a study of blood T cell repertoires in COVID-19. The repertoire was sequenced with immunoSEQ multiplex PCR; TCRdb's copy has only in-frame clones and lacks some. The sample has under 150,000 clones, more than 80% seen once; the top ten hold 7.5% to 9.5%. Material: peripheral blood. These receptors originate from a human donor with acute or convalescent COVID-19. The donor label of this sample is uncertain.

With respect to this clone: Other DNA sequences from this sample encode an identical CDR3 as well. The chain has TRBV12-3 or TRBV12-4 and TRBJ1-1; no clear D gene. The CDR3 consists of 13 residues. V was cut by 3 bases and J by 4 bases, with 9 bases left in between. Here the CDR3 DNA reads TGTGCCAGCAGTTTTGCGGGTGGCACTGAAGCTTTCTTT. Its translation is CASSFAGGTEAFF.

The rearrangement links TRBV18 to TRBJ1-2, with 11 bases matching TRBD1. With 6 bases clipped from V and 6 bases from J, the junction kept 3 bases outside the gene matches. CDR3 length equals 13 residues. Germline CDR1 reads KGHSH; CDR2 reads LQKENI. The CDR3 reads CASSLGQGDGYTF. The CDR3 DNA reads TGTGCCAGCTCCCTGGGACAGGGGGATGGCTACACCTTC.

This clone appeared once. The V gene is TRBV29-1, the J gene TRBJ2-3, with 9 bases lining up with TRBD1. CDR1 and CDR2 from the germline V gene are SQVTM and ANQGSEA. The ends lost 7 bases at V and 5 bases at J; junction bases unmatched: 10. The CDR3 totals 14 residues. The CDR3 is CSAPGTGKRDTQYF. Written as DNA, the CDR3 is TGCAGCGCCCCCGGGACAGGGAAGAGAGATACGCAGTATTTT.

The chain carries TRBV6-5 and TRBJ1-2, with 10 bases matching TRBD1. Trimming at V came to 6 bases and at J to 8 bases, leaving 12 bases not matched to a gene. The germline V gene has CDR1 MNHEY and CDR2 SVGAGI. This CDR3 has 15 amino acids. CDR3 residues: CASRTPGQGSGGYTF. The CDR3 nucleotides are TGTGCCAGCAGGACCCCGGGACAGGGGTCCGGAGGCTACACCTTC.

The chain joins TRBV6-6 to TRBJ1-1, with D possibly being TRBD1 (5 bases). Germline V lookup: CDR1 MNHNY, CDR2 SVGAGI (reference sequence). The CDR3 length is 13 residues. Trimming removed 10 bases from V and 6 bases from J, with 18 bases in between. CDR3 amino acids: CAILTAWGAEAFF. The DNA for the CDR3 is TGTGCCATCCTCACGGCCTGGGGCGCTGAAGCTTTCTTT.

The chain joins TRBV2 to TRBJ2-4; TRBD2 might be the D (5 bases). Germline V gene sequence: CDR1 SNHLY, CDR2 FYNNEI. The CDR3 runs to 15 residues. The V end lost 7 bases, the J end lost 6 bases, and 19 bases lay between the germline ends. This CDR3 reads CASTLDMGVGNIQYF. CDR3 DNA sequence: TGTGCCAGCACTCTAGACATGGGAGTGGGAAACATTCAGTACTTC.

The chain links TRBV6-5 to TRBJ1-5, with TRBD1 matching over 7 bases. Germline lookup yields CDR1 MNHEY and CDR2 SVGAGI. Germline trimming cut 6 bases from V and 6 bases from J; bases unmatched to any gene: 5. This CDR3 comprises 13 residues. The CDR3 sequence is CASRTGIGQPQHF. CDR3 nucleotides: TGTGCCAGCAGGACAGGGATCGGTCAGCCCCAGCATTTT.

The genes are TRBV7-9 and TRBJ1-5, with 11 bases identical to TRBD1. Germline CDR1 reads SEHNR; CDR2 reads FQNEAQ (reference sequence). The CDR3 runs 15 residues. V was clipped by 3 bases and J by 6 bases; unmatched bases: 4. The CDR3 loop is CASSLGTGGRQPQHF. The CDR3 DNA is TGTGCCAGCAGCTTGGGGACAGGGGGACGTCAGCCCCAGCATTTT.

This chain links TRBV18 with TRBJ1-1, with D unclear. V was cut by 5 bases and J by 0 bases, with 13 bases left in between. This CDR3 region has 15 residues. The germline gives CDR1 KGHSH, CDR2 LQKENI. The CDR3: CASSAQIPMNTEAFF. The CDR3 coding sequence is TGTGCCAGCTCAGCTCAGATACCAATGAACACTGAAGCTTTCTTT.

This chain links TRBV4-1 with TRBJ2-2, with TRBD1 matching over 10 bases. V lost 2 bases and J lost 5; bases outside the gene matches: 11. The V gene's germline CDR1 is MGHRA and CDR2 YSYEKL. The CDR3 runs 18 residues. DNA of the CDR3: TGCGCCAGCAGCCAACTCCCCACGGGACAGGGGTGGACCGGGGAGCTGTTTTTT. Translation gives CASSQLPTGQGWTGELFF.

The rearrangement uses TRBV21-1 and TRBJ2-7; the table's TRBD1 call for D was not verified on the DNA. TRBV21-1 is flagged as a pseudogene. The CDR3 is made up of 13 amino acids. The CDR3 spells CASSKAPSYEQYV. CDR3 DNA: TGTGCCAGCAGCAAAGCGCCCAGCTACGAGCAGTACGTC.

This chain's CDR3 is CASSVSTGASSGNTIYF. The CDR3 nucleotides are TGTGCCAGCAGTGTGTCGACAGGGGCCAGCTCTGGAAACACCATATATTTT. The rearrangement joins TRBV2 to TRBJ1-3; the match to TRBD1 covers 8 bases. The CDR3 has 17 residues. Germline values: CDR1 SNHLY, CDR2 FYNNEI. With V trimmed by 4 bases and J by 0 bases, 8 bases remained unmatched.

The chain joins TRBV24-1 to TRBJ2-3; 10 bases agree with TRBD1. Looked up from germline, CDR1 is KGHDR and CDR2 is SFDVKD. CDR3 size: 16 residues. Losses at the gene ends were 2 bases for V and 3 bases for J; bases not matched to a gene: 4. The CDR3 loop is CATSDWDRGYTDTQYF. For the CDR3, the DNA is TGTGCCACCAGTGATTGGGACAGGGGCTATACAGATACGCAGTATTTT.

The chain uses TRBV5-1 and TRBJ2-7; 8 nucleotides line up with TRBD2. The CDR3 has 16 amino acids. CDR1 SGHRS and CDR2 YFSETQ come from the germline V gene. V shed 4 bases and J 1 base; nucleotides not matched to a gene: 10. CDR3 in amino acids: CASSPFSGGLSYEQYF. CDR3 nucleotides: TGCGCCAGCAGCCCATTCAGCGGGGGATTATCCTACGAGCAGTACTTC.

The chain carries TRBV5-1 and TRBJ1-2; 10 nucleotides align to TRBD1. CDR1 SGHRS and CDR2 YFSETQ come from the germline V gene. The junction had 6 bases not matched to a gene; V was cut back by 3 bases and J by 1 base. This CDR3 is 16 amino acids long. Here the CDR3 reads CASSSGQGVVNYGYTF. The CDR3 nucleotides are TGCGCCAGCAGCTCCGGACAGGGGGTGGTTAACTATGGCTACACCTTC.

This chain joins TRBV18 and TRBJ2-2, with a weak D call TRBD2 (5 bases). Germline lookup yields CDR1 KGHSH and CDR2 LQKENI. The CDR3 contains 16 residues. V was shortened by 3 bases and J by 6 bases, with 17 bases between the two germline ends. DNA of the CDR3: TGTGCCAGCTCACCTCCAAGCCAGGCTAGCCCCGGGGAGCTGTTTTTT. Residues: CASSPPSQASPGELFF. The variable domain in full, completed from reference TRBV18 and TRBJ2-2, reads NAGVMQNPRHLVRRRGQEARLRCSPMKGHSHVYWYRQLPEEGLKFMVYLQKENIIDESGMPKERFSAEFPKEGPSILRIQQVVRGDSAAYFCASSPPSQASPGELFFGEGSRLTVL.